One and the same sample provided the 23 T cell receptor beta chains below, sequenced in a study of vaccination and CD4 T cells after COVID-19. Sequencing of cultured CD4+ T cell DNA used the Oncomine TCR Beta short-read assay. TCRdb re-called the PCR reads through MiXCR, storing one row per CDR3 protein. Among about 15,000 distinct CDR3 sequences listed, approximately 29% were seen once. As for treatment: approximately nine-day PBMC culture with coronavirus spike peptide pools or control peptides (ViraFEST assay). These receptors have no identified antigens. The specimen sequenced was cultured CD4+ T cells from blood. The receptors were sampled from a human donor with COVID-19.

The chain uses TRBV15 and TRBJ1-4; possible D gene TRBD1, 5 bases. The germline V and J ends were trimmed by 3 bases and 6 bases, with 17 bases remaining between them. The CDR3 totals 16 residues. The V gene's germline CDR1 is LNHNV and CDR2 YYDKDF (reference sequence). This chain's CDR3 is CATSRGRAQGDEKLFF. CDR3 DNA sequence: TGTGCCACCAGCAGGGGACGGGCCCAAGGGGATGAAAAACTGTTTTTT.

This clonotype was seen a few times. The chain is built from TRBV12-3 or TRBV12-4 and TRBJ2-3, with D unclear. V lost 7 bases, J lost 8 bases, and 10 bases lay in between. CDR3 size: 11 residues. CDR3 in amino acids: CASKVVGTQYF. Here the CDR3 DNA reads TGTGCCAGCAAAGTAGTGGGTACGCAGTATTTT.

The V gene is TRBV18, the J gene TRBJ1-4; 7 bases line up with TRBD1. Germline-derived CDR1 and CDR2 are KGHSH and LQKENI. J gave up 8 bases and V 0 bases, and 15 bases lay outside the gene matches. The CDR3 is made up of 18 amino acids. DNA for the CDR3: TGTGCCAGCTCACCACCTTCCGGGACAGTGGCCTTAGGGGAAAAACTGTTTTTT. It is translated as CASSPPSGTVALGEKLFF.

This clonotype has more than one count but fewer than ten. V is TRBV29-1 and J is TRBJ2-3; 8 bases line up with TRBD1. Germline V gene lookup returns CDR1 SQVTM and CDR2 ANQGSEA. CDR3 size: 13 residues. V lost 6 bases, J lost 5 bases, and 7 bases stayed unmatched. CDR3 amino acids: CSVPGQVGDTQYF. CDR3 DNA: TGCAGCGTCCCGGGACAGGTAGGAGATACGCAGTATTTT.

This chain links TRBV5-8 with TRBJ2-1, with TRBD2 identical over 10 bases. The CDR3 sequence is 16 residues long. Germline loops: CDR1 SGHTS, CDR2 YDEGEE. V shed 1 base and J 8 bases; nucleotides not matched to a gene: 9. The CDR3: CASSLLAGVITHEQFF. The CDR3 nucleotides read TGTGCCAGCAGCTTGCTAGCGGGGGTCATTACCCATGAGCAGTTCTTC.

The chain employs TRBV5-1 and TRBJ2-2, with D unresolved. V was shortened by 4 bases and J by 5 bases, with 9 bases between the two germline ends. This CDR3 has 13 residues. CDR1 and CDR2 (germline): SGHRS, YFSETQ. CDR3 amino acids: CASSGTGTGELFF. CDR3 bases: TGCGCCAGCAGCGGTACTGGAACCGGGGAGCTGTTTTTT.

V usage is TRBV5-4 and J usage is TRBJ2-7; 8 nucleotides agree with TRBD1. Trimming at V came to 0 bases and at J to 0 bases, leaving 5 bases not matched to a gene. CDR3 size: 16 residues. Germline V gene data show CDR1 as SGHNT and CDR2 as YYREEE (reference sequence). The CDR3 protein is CASSLANQGASYEQYF. CDR3 bases: TGTGCCAGCAGCTTGGCCAACCAGGGGGCCTCCTACGAGCAGTACTTC.

This chain connects TRBV25-1 to TRBJ1-6; D perhaps matches TRBD1 (5 bases). The V gene's germline CDR1 is MGHDK and CDR2 SYGVNS. V lost 2 bases and J lost 8, with 16 bases in between. The CDR3 loop spans 16 amino acids. The CDR3 here is CASSETFGGSDSPLHF. For the CDR3, the DNA is TGTGCCAGCAGTGAAACATTCGGGGGTAGTGATTCACCCCTCCACTTT.

In this sample, this clonotype turned up a few times. V usage is TRBV27 and J usage is TRBJ1-5, with 8 bases matching TRBD1. V shed 3 bases and J 10 bases; nucleotides not matched to a gene: 8. The CDR3 covers 14 residues. Germline assignment: CDR1 MNHEY and CDR2 SMNVEV (reference sequence). The CDR3 loop is CASSLGRGRNPQHF. CDR3 nucleotide sequence: TGTGCCAGCAGTTTGGGCAGGGGGCGAAATCCCCAGCATTTT.

This clonotype was seen only a few times. The chain employs TRBV11-2 and TRBJ1-2; D is uncertain. This CDR3 contains 12 residues. Germline CDR1 SGHAT, CDR2 FQNNGV. V was trimmed by 11 bases and J by 0 bases, leaving 10 bases between them. The CDR3 protein is CASGEPNYGYTF. CDR3 nucleotide sequence: TGTGCCTCCGGGGAGCCTAACTATGGCTACACCTTC. Full variable domain (outside the CDR3, taken from reference TRBV11-2 and TRBJ1-2): EAGVAQSPRYKIIEKRQSVAFWCNPISGHATLYWYQQILGQGPKLLIQFQNNGVVDDSQLPKDRFSAERLKGVDSTLKIQPAKLEDSAVYLCASGEPNYGYTFGSGTRLTVV.

This chain uses TRBV7-9 with TRBJ1-3; D is uncertain. The CDR3 is 12 residues long. With 5 bases removed from V and 4 bases from J, the gap between germline ends came to 6 bases. Germline CDR1 and CDR2: SEHNR and FQNEAQ (reference sequence). The CDR3 nucleotides read TGTGCCAGCAGCGCGACAGGAAACACCATATATTTT. Translation gives CASSATGNTIYF.

The chain is built from TRBV6-2 or TRBV6-3 and TRBJ2-3, with a tentative D call TRBD2 (6 bases). The V and J ends lost 5 bases and 3 bases respectively, with 12 bases between them. CDR3 length equals 14 residues. Per the germline V gene, CDR1 is MNHEY and CDR2 is SVGEGT. CDR3 nucleotide sequence: TGTGCCAGCAGTAGCCGGAGGGAGACAGATACGCAGTATTTT. It translates to CASSSRRETDTQYF.

This clonotype is deemed medium-sized. The chain is built from TRBV7-9 and TRBJ2-2; D is perhaps TRBD1 (7 bases). Trimming removed 3 bases from V and 8 bases from J, with 19 bases in between. CDR1 and CDR2 (germline): SEHNR, FQNEAQ (reference sequence). The CDR3 contains 16 residues. The CDR3 DNA follows: TGTGCCAGCAGCTTCAGCAGGGGGGTACTGGCTGGGGAGCTGTTTTTT. Translating gives CASSFSRGVLAGELFF.

This chain joins TRBV14 and TRBJ1-2, with a weak D call TRBD1 (5 bases). V shed 0 bases and J shed 2 bases, with 10 bases lying between them. Per the germline V gene, CDR1 is SGHDN and CDR2 is FVKESK. This CDR3 region has 15 residues. The CDR3 loop is CASSQEKGTNYGYTF. CDR3 nucleotide sequence: TGTGCCAGCAGCCAAGAGAAAGGGACCAACTATGGCTACACCTTC. Full variable domain (missing parts from reference TRBV14 and TRBJ1-2): EAGVTQFPSHSVIEKGQTVTLRCDPISGHDNLYWYRRVMGKEIKFLLHFVKESKQDESGMPNNRFLAERTGGTYSTLKVQPAELEDSGVYFCASSQEKGTNYGYTFGSGTRLTVV.

The chain links TRBV6-4 to TRBJ1-5; tentatively, D is TRBD1 (6 bases). Germline V gene sequence: CDR1 MRHNA, CDR2 SNTAGT. The CDR3 totals 16 residues. Trimming left V 4 bases short and J 7 bases short, with 20 bases between. As DNA, the CDR3 is TGTGCCAGCAGTGTTCCTAACTCCAGGGGCGGACAGCCCCAGCATTTT. Encoded protein: CASSVPNSRGGQPQHF.

In this sample, this clonotype turned up a few times. The J gene is TRBJ2-5, the V gene TRBV5-6, with D uncertain. Trimming pared 5 bases from V and 1 base from J, leaving 6 bases between. Germline CDR1 reads SGHDT; CDR2 reads YYEEEE. The CDR3 consists of 12 residues. DNA of the CDR3: TGTGCCAGCAGAAAAGCCCAAGAGACCCAGTACTTC. Translating gives CASRKAQETQYF. Using reference TRBV5-6 and TRBJ2-5 for the parts outside the CDR3, the full variable domain is DAGVTQSPTHLIKTRGQQVTLRCSPKSGHDTVSWYQQALGQGPQFIFQYYEEEERQRGNFPDRFSGHQFPNYSSELNVNALLLGDSALYLCASRKAQETQYFGPGTRLLVL.

V gene TRBV19 combines with J gene TRBJ2-2; D remains ambiguous. The CDR3 sequence is 15 residues long. Deletions cut 0 bases from V and 4 bases from J, with 9 bases between. Looked up from germline, CDR1 is LNHDA and CDR2 is SQIVND (reference sequence). CDR3 in amino acids: CASSIDEVGTGELFF. CDR3 bases: TGTGCCAGTAGTATAGATGAGGTGGGCACCGGGGAGCTGTTTTTT.

Worth noting for this clonotype: The DNA is omitted, as the CDR3 cannot be located on it reliably, and the CDR3 follows TCRdb's listing. This chain links TRBV7-9 with TRBJ1-5. From its first to its last residue, the CDR3 has 17 amino acids. Germline CDR1 and CDR2: SEHNR and FQNEAQ (reference sequence). The CDR3 loop reads CASSLGSYEQYFGPQHF.

This clonotype was recorded a few times. The rearrangement uses TRBV6-1 and TRBJ1-5, with D possibly TRBD1 on 5 matching bases. Germline V gene lookup returns CDR1 MNHNS and CDR2 SASEGT. CDR3 length equals 14 residues. The V and J ends lost 6 bases and 3 bases respectively, with 12 bases between them. The CDR3 region is CASRGDGYNQPQHF. As DNA, the CDR3 is TGTGCCAGCAGGGGGGACGGATACAATCAGCCCCAGCATTTT.

The chain joins TRBV10-3 to TRBJ1-6, with D hard to call. The CDR3 is 15 amino acids. CDR1 is ENHRY, CDR2 SYGVKD, per germline. V lost 4 bases to trimming and J lost 7 bases, with 14 bases between them. CDR3: CAISVGRNENSPLHF. CDR3 coding DNA: TGTGCCATCAGTGTTGGACGGAATGAAAATTCACCCCTCCACTTT.

The V call is TRBV6-5, the J call TRBJ2-5; 7 bases fit TRBD1. CDR1 MNHEY and CDR2 SVGAGI come from the germline V gene. V dropped 2 bases and J dropped 1; count of bases not matched to a gene: 1. This CDR3 region has 14 residues. As DNA, the CDR3 is TGTGCCAGCAGTTACGGGACAGCCCAAGAGACCCAGTACTTC. This sequence encodes CASSYGTAQETQYF.

By share, this clonotype counts as medium-sized. The rearrangement joins TRBV7-9 to TRBJ1-1; a possible D gene is TRBD1 (6 bases). From germline, CDR1 is SEHNR and CDR2 FQNEAQ (reference sequence). Trimming took 5 bases from V and 3 from J, leaving 16 bases between them. This CDR3 is 15 amino acids long. The chain's CDR3 is CASSPGAGWYTEAFF. As DNA, the CDR3 is TGTGCCAGCAGCCCGGGGGCAGGGTGGTACACTGAAGCTTTCTTT.

The chain links TRBV20-1 to TRBJ1-1; 11 bases are shared with TRBD1. The CDR3 is 15 amino acids. CDR1 is DFQATT and CDR2 is SNEGSKA in the germline V gene (reference sequence). Trimming at V came to 4 bases and at J to 0 bases, leaving 4 bases not matched to a gene. The CDR3 region has the DNA TGCAGTGCTACCGGGACAGGGGGAATGAACACTGAAGCTTTCTTT. Translating gives CSATGTGGMNTEAFF.